The T cell receptor beta chain described here comes from a study of CD8 T cells in Susac syndrome. RNA in amounts of about 0.5 to 1 ug was reverse transcribed with random hexamers. TCRdb itself ran the immunoSEQ multiplex PCR reads through MiXCR, one entry per CDR3 protein. The data contain 100,000 or so distinct CDR3 sequences, approximately 95% of them seen just once; the ten biggest clones take up roughly 0.29%. V lost 4 bases and J lost 0, with 7 bases in between. The CDR3 has 13 residues. Per germline, CDR1 SGDLS and CDR2 YYNGEE. CD8+ and CD4+ T cells from blood underwent TCR beta sequencing, which was carried out in a high-throughput format.

Specimen: CD8+ T cells from PBMCs. The gene calls are TRBV9 and TRBJ1-2; D unclear. The receptor was isolated from a human donor with Susac syndrome. This CDR3 reads CASSFRSNYGYTF. The CDR3 DNA sequence: TGTGCCAGCAGCTTTCGATCTAACTATGGCTACACCTTC.